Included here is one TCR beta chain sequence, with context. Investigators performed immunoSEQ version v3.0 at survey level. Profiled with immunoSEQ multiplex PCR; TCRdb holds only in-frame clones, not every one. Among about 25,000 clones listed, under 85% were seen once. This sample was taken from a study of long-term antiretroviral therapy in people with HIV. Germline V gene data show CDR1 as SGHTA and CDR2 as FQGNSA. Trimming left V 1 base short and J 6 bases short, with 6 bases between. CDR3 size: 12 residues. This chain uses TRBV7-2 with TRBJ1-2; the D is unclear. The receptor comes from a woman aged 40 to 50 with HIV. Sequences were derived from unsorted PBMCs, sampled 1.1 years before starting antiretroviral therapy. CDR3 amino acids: CASSLGVDGYTF. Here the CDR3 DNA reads TGTGCCAGCAGCTTAGGGGTAGATGGCTACACCTTC.